These T cell receptor beta chains were read from a single sample in a study of blood T cell repertoires in COVID-19. The table came from immunoSEQ multiplex PCR; TCRdb's copy has only in-frame clones and leaves some out. The repertoire holds tens of thousands of clones, approximately 91% seen once, with around 5.1% in the top ten. The sequenced material came from peripheral blood. Receptors were obtained from an elderly woman with acute or convalescent COVID-19. Each CDR3 is given with its conserved first and last residue. D genes are given only for firm matches. The size entry is marked missing in some rows and otherwise reads once, few, many or a size class.

size	D	V	J	CDR3	DNA
-	-	TRBV4-3	TRBJ1-1	CASSPEYRASNTEAFF	TGCGCCAGCAGCCCAGAATACAGGGCTTCGAACACTGAAGCTTTCTTT
-	TRBD1	TRBV4-3	TRBJ2-7	CASSQDWTGNYEQYF	TGCGCCAGCAGCCAAGACTGGACAGGGAACTACGAGCAGTACTTC
-	-	TRBV10-3	TRBJ1-1	CAISGRQNTEAFF	TGTGCCATCAGTGGGAGGCAGAACACTGAAGCTTTCTTT
-	-	TRBV7-7	TRBJ1-1	CASSLTSGQNTEAFF	TGTGCTAGCAGTTTGACATCTGGGCAGAACACTGAAGCTTTCTTT
-	-	TRBV21-1	TRBJ1-5	CASSPRGSKSDSNQPQHF	TGTGCCAGCAGTCCCAGGGGAAGTAAATCGGATAGCAATCAGCCCCAGCATTTT
few	TRBD1	TRBV4-3	TRBJ2-2	CASSQDLPGTGPGELFF	TGCGCCAGCAGCCAAGATCTCCCCGGGACAGGGCCCGGGGAGCTGTTTTTT
-	-	TRBV12-3/TRBV12-4	TRBJ1-2	CASSLVLGGGYTF	TGTGCCAGCAGTTTAGTTCTCGGCGGCGGCTACACCTTC
-	TRBD1	TRBV18	TRBJ1-2	CASSLGTGDGYTF	TGTGCCAGCTCACTCGGGACAGGGGATGGCTACACCTTC
-	-	TRBV30	TRBJ1-1	CAWSGGDRMNTEAFF	TGTGCCTGGAGTGGGGGGGACCGAATGAACACTGAAGCTTTCTTT
-	TRBD2	TRBV9	TRBJ2-7	CASSGGAGGSYEQYF	TGTGCCAGCAGCGGGGGTGCGGGGGGTTCCTACGAGCAGTACTTC
-	-	TRBV23-1	TRBJ2-7	CASTPPGPSYEQYF	TGCGCCAGCACCCCCCCGGGTCCCAGCTACGAGCAGTACTTC
-	TRBD1	TRBV27	TRBJ1-2	CASKLRGGNYGYTF	TGTGCCAGCAAACTCAGAGGGGGCAACTATGGCTACACCTTC
-	TRBD1	TRBV7-2	TRBJ1-2	CASTLGGVNYGYTF	TGTGCCAGCACCCTAGGGGGCGTTAACTATGGCTACACCTTC
-	TRBD2	TRBV9	TRBJ2-1	CASSVDPRGAYNEQFF	TGTGCCAGCAGCGTAGACCCGCGGGGGGCCTACAATGAGCAGTTCTTC
-	TRBD1	TRBV7-2	TRBJ2-3	CASSSIGTGGTDTQYF	TGTGCCAGCAGCTCCATCGGGACAGGGGGCACAGATACGCAGTATTTT
-	TRBD1	TRBV23-1	TRBJ2-7	CASRRTGGWREQYF	TGCGCCAGCAGACGGACAGGGGGTTGGAGGGAGCAGTACTTC
-	TRBD1	TRBV19	TRBJ2-2	CASSIWDRGRDGELFF	TGTGCCAGTAGTATCTGGGACAGGGGGCGCGACGGGGAGCTGTTTTTT